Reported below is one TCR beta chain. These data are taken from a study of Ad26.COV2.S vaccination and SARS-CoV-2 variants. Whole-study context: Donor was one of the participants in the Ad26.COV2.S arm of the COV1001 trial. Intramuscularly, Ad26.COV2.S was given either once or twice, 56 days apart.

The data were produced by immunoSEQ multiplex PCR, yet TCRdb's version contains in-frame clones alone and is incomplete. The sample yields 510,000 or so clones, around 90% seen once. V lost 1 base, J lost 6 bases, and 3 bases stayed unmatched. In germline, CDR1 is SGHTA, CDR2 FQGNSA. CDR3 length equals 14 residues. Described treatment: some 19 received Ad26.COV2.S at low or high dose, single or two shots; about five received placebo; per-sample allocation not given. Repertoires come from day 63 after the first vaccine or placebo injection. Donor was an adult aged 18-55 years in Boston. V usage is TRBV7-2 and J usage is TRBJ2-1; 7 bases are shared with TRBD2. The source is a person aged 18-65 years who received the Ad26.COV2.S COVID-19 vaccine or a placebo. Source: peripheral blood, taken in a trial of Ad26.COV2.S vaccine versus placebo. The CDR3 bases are TGTGCCAGCAGCTTAGATGGCGGGGGCAATGAGCAGTTCTTC. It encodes CASSLDGGGNEQFF.